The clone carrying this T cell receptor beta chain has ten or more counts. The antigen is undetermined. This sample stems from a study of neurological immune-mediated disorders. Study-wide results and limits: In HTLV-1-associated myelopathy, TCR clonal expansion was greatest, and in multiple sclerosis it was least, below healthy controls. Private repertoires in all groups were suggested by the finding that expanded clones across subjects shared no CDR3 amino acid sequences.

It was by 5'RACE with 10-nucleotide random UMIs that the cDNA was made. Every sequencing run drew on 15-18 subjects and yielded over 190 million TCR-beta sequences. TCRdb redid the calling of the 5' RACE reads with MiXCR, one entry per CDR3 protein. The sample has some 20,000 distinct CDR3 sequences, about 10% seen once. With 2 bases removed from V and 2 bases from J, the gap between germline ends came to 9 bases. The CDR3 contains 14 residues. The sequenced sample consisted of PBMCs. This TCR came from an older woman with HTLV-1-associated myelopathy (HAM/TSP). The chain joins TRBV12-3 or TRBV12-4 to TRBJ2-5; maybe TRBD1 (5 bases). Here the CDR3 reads CASSLRRQQETQYF. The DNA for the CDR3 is TGTGCCAGCAGTTTACGCCGACAGCAAGAGACCCAGTACTTC.